A selection of T cell receptor beta chains follows, all from one sample in a study of Ad26.COV2.S vaccination and SARS-CoV-2 variants. The method was immunoSEQ multiplex PCR; TCRdb's version includes in-frame clones alone and lacks a portion of them. This table has some 180,000 clones, roughly 89% appearing once. The sequenced sample was peripheral blood, obtained after recovery from COVID-19. Receptors were obtained from a human donor who had recovered from COVID-19. Each CDR3 is given with its conserved first and last residue. A clone size is listed for some rows: how often the clone was seen (once, few, many), or a class if it is expanded.

v_call	clone_size	j_call	cdr3_aa
TRBV10-1	.	TRBJ1-5	CASKAGERLSQPQHF
TRBV11-3	.	TRBJ2-3	CASSLIGSSSTDTQYF
TRBV11-2	.	TRBJ2-7	CASSPRTGRYEQYF
TRBV2	.	TRBJ2-3	CASSLVWGRGTDTQYF
TRBV6-5	once	TRBJ2-5	CASSQGLAGGTQYF
TRBV7-2	.	TRBJ2-1	CASSLEGATYNEQFF
TRBV5-1	once	TRBJ2-2	CASSSIAGVAGELFF
TRBV2	.	TRBJ2-1	CASSVLGDNEQFF
TRBV6-5	.	TRBJ1-1	CASSYNEGQYTEAFF
TRBV28	.	TRBJ1-4	CASTVREGYEKLFF
TRBV4-1	.	TRBJ2-1	CASSWRMGSGQGNFNEQFF
TRBV15	.	TRBJ2-3	CATSRGSTGGPDTQYF
TRBV18	.	TRBJ1-2	CASSPTGQRRNYGYTF
TRBV7-2	.	TRBJ2-5	CASSLGTSVETQYF
TRBV3-1/TRBV3-2	once	TRBJ2-2	CASSPGTSNTGELFF
TRBV28	.	TRBJ1-3	CASSLWAEGNTIYF
TRBV2	.	TRBJ1-1	CASSEWVDRVGEAFF
TRBV28	once	TRBJ2-1	CASGDAYNEQFF
TRBV20-1	.	TRBJ2-7	CSARAGHEQYF
TRBV19	.	TRBJ2-7	CASSIASGRSYEQYF
TRBV6-5	.	TRBJ2-1	CASSLDRSRLFF
TRBV9	.	TRBJ2-7	CASSVSSRDRGIYEQYF
TRBV6-5	.	TRBJ1-2	CASRQGGANYGYTF
TRBV24-1	.	TRBJ2-1	CATSDYRSHNEQFF
TRBV27	.	TRBJ2-5	CASSLLLAGGIETQYF
TRBV5-1	few	TRBJ1-5	CASSLDGNQPQHF
TRBV10-1	.	TRBJ2-2	CASSQGALGTGELFF
TRBV2	once	TRBJ1-4	CASSESGVGEKLFF
TRBV19	.	TRBJ1-1	CASTYRGANTEAFF
TRBV5-1	.	TRBJ1-1	CASSLDGLNTEAFF
TRBV5-1	.	TRBJ2-3	CASSPGDSYTDTQYF
TRBV7-9	.	TRBJ2-2	CASSTRPSKGVFF
TRBV4-2	.	TRBJ2-7	CASSQDYAYEQYF
TRBV6-2/TRBV6-3	.	TRBJ1-3	CASTPLIGGNTIYF
TRBV10-1	.	TRBJ1-3	CASSESIAEANTIYF
TRBV19	.	TRBJ2-2	CATPDQSGELFF
TRBV3-1/TRBV3-2	.	TRBJ2-3	CASSQGTVGTDTQYF
TRBV9	.	TRBJ1-4	CASSVGEGKRATNEKLFF
TRBV7-3	.	TRBJ2-1	CASSLFSGNNEQFF
TRBV28	.	TRBJ1-5	CASSLRGPGAGYSNQPQHF
TRBV2	.	TRBJ2-7	CASRLEGREAEQYF
TRBV28	.	TRBJ1-6	CASSQGSRPLHF
TRBV9	.	TRBJ2-7	CASSVALGTGGVYEQYF
TRBV7-2	.	TRBJ2-5	CASSLLAGVGTQYF
TRBV19	.	TRBJ2-3	CASSIEAGLAAGIADTQYF
TRBV2	.	TRBJ1-1	CASNGLDEAFF
TRBV3-1/TRBV3-2	.	TRBJ1-6	CASSQGQGTSPLHF
TRBV7-3	once	TRBJ2-1	CASSSTGGSYNEQFF
TRBV6-5	.	TRBJ2-7	CASLRGVGYEQYF
TRBV7-2	few	TRBJ2-7	CASSLSGRPYEQYF
TRBV7-9	.	TRBJ1-2	CASTGDYGYTF
TRBV11-3	.	TRBJ2-1	CASSLDGTTEQFF
TRBV7-3	.	TRBJ2-3	CASSSTTWDTQYF
TRBV5-8	once	TRBJ2-1	CASSLPTSGRDEQFF
TRBV6-6	once	TRBJ1-1	CASSYVTTEAFF
TRBV19	many	TRBJ2-2	CASGKQGTGELFF
TRBV20-1	.	TRBJ2-4	CSGDRGNIQYF
TRBV4-1	.	TRBJ1-5	CASSQSGGSVSNQPQHF
TRBV28	.	TRBJ2-7	CASSFEGGRAYEQYF
TRBV5-5	.	TRBJ2-7	CASSLEILYEQYF